The entry below gives a single TCR beta chain sequence along with its context. Its antigen remains undetermined. Within one base of it there is no much larger clone, and no base qualities were kept. This sample stems from a study of blood T cell repertoires in COVID-19 (TCRdb year 2020). With respect to the entire study: Collaborator samples came from the United States, Italy and Spain and covered acute and convalescent phases of COVID-19. The dataset comprised deeply sampled blood TCRbeta repertoires from subjects exposed to, actively infected with, or recovered from COVID-19. Where HLA class I and class II types were available, the types were taken from metadata supplied by the sample provider, not from assay-based typing. The prospective study material was composed of cDNA or gDNA derived from T cells, B-cell-depleted T cells, or PBMCs. The sample metadata nearly always contained a de-identified subject ID, COVID-19 status, age in years and sex. The repertoires were released in a freely available public database meant as a resource for research on the immune response to SARS-CoV-2. The samples were drawn from two sources: the first 160 participants of the ongoing ImmuneRACE study, and fewer than 1,500 subjects contributed by 6 global collaborators. Points the paper makes about the study in general: Clinical and demographic metadata were provided uncurated, with the amount varying by source and participant.

TCRbeta CDR3 regions were amplified from genomic DNA using the immunoSEQ Assay, a bias-controlled multiplex PCR. The published analysis was carried out like this. The number of nucleated cells in each sample was estimated from the amplification of reference gene primers within the assay. Sequence reads were collapsed and filtered to measure the absolute abundance of every unique TCRbeta CDR3 rearrangement. For each sample, productive Simpson clonality was calculated as the square root of Simpson's diversity index over productive rearrangements. The table was pulled from immuneACCESS by TCRdb, which kept in-frame rearrangements only. Such tables lose some clones; where checked, under half of the loss comes from unresolved V genes, and the rest has no known cause. V, J and clone size are taken as reported in that table, and D and trimming were inferred from the DNA itself. The sample table lists some 170,000 clones, over 80% of them with a count of one. The ten biggest clones cover about 7% of the sample.

Counted from cysteine to phenylalanine, this CDR3 has 16 amino acids. Kept here is only the CDR3 DNA, which spans 48 bases and is read in frame from base 1. Reading the germline V gene gives CDR1 SGHDN and CDR2 FVKESK. The junction shows trimming of 1 base on V and 0 bases on J, plus 7 bases between the germline ends. At one collaborating source in Seattle, patients were enrolled during active infection and were followed longitudinally through the course of disease. Collaborating institutions collected whole blood in K2EDTA tubes following their own protocols. Collaborator samples were shipped for TCRbeta analysis as frozen whole blood, isolated PBMCs, or DNA extracted from either sample type.

Sequencing was done on a sample of peripheral blood. The sequence derives from a woman between 35 and 50 years old with COVID-19, enrolled during active disease. In this chain, TRBV14 is recombined with TRBJ2-6; a tentative D call is TRBD1 (5 bases match). The DNA is TGTGCCAGCAGCCAAGGGGGCTACTCTGGGGCCAACGTCCTGACTTTC. The translation is CASSQGGYSGANVLTF.